Listed below are T cell receptor beta chains from one sample, sequenced in a study of T cells in Graves' hyperthyroidism and ophthalmopathy. In TCRdb, the multiplex PCR reads were re-called with MiXCR into one record per CDR3 protein. The data show about 380,000 distinct CDR3 sequences, roughly 20% seen once. What was sequenced was blood. The source of these receptors is a man in his late teens or twenties with Graves' ophthalmopathy. The CDR3 runs from the conserved cysteine through the conserved F or W. The order of the fields is D gene, V gene, clone size, J gene, CDR3 protein, CDR3 DNA. A D gene is named only where the DNA matches it firmly. Clone size is not always given. Where it is, it says once, few, many or a class for expanded clones.

>TRBD1|TRBV7-2|.|TRBJ1-6
CASSYIQGDGSPLHF
TGTGCCAGCAGCTACATACAGGGGGACGGGTCACCCCTCCACTTT
>TRBD1|TRBV5-4|.|TRBJ2-5
CASSLKTGTGGAETQYF
TGTGCCAGCAGCTTAAAGACCGGGACAGGGGGCGCGGAGACCCAGTACTTC
>.|TRBV14|few|TRBJ1-6
CASSLQRGKDSPLHF
TGTGCCAGCAGCCTCCAGCGAGGGAAGGATTCACCCCTCCACTTT
>.|TRBV9|.|TRBJ2-3
CASSVSGGARIDTQYF
TGTGCCAGCAGCGTAAGCGGCGGGGCGAGGATTGATACGCAGTATTTT
>TRBD1|TRBV6-1|.|TRBJ2-7
CASSEGEGTGAHEQYF
TGTGCCAGCAGTGAAGGTGAAGGGACAGGGGCCCACGAGCAGTACTTC
>.|TRBV27|.|TRBJ2-2
CASSPQTNTGELFF
TGTGCCAGCAGTCCACAAACGAACACCGGGGAGCTGTTTTTT
>.|TRBV5-1|many|TRBJ1-5
CASSLGGADYSNQPQHF
TGCGCCAGCAGCTTGGGGGGGGCAGACTATAGCAATCAGCCCCAGCATTTT
>.|TRBV25-1|few|TRBJ1-6
CASSEYTGPLHF
TGTGCCAGCAGTGAATATACGGGGCCCCTCCACTTT
>.|TRBV2|many|TRBJ1-5
CASSEPGTLYSNQPQHF
TGTGCCAGCAGTGAACCCGGGACCTTGTATAGCAATCAGCCCCAGCATTTT
>.|TRBV24-1|.|TRBJ2-3
CATGRTSTDTQYF
TGTGCCACCGGACGGACTAGCACAGATACGCAGTATTTT
>.|TRBV20-1|many|TRBJ1-1
CSARVGGQMNTEAFF
TGCAGTGCTAGAGTAGGAGGACAGATGAACACTGAAGCTTTCTTT
>.|TRBV12-3/TRBV12-4|many|TRBJ1-1
CASSFHTAEAFF
TGTGCCAGCAGTTTCCACACGGCTGAAGCTTTCTTT
>TRBD1|TRBV5-5|many|TRBJ1-1
CASSSGTVMNTEAFF
TGTGCCAGCAGCTCCGGGACAGTCATGAACACTGAAGCTTTCTTT
>TRBD1|TRBV10-3|few|TRBJ1-1
CAISESIGQVNTEAFF
TGTGCCATCAGTGAGTCCATTGGACAGGTGAACACTGAAGCTTTCTTT
>TRBD1|TRBV20-1|few|TRBJ2-7
CSASGGPDRGLGEQYF
TGCAGTGCTAGCGGTGGGCCGGACAGGGGGCTGGGGGAGCAGTACTTC
>TRBD1|TRBV5-5|.|TRBJ2-7
CASGDRATYEQYF
TGTGCCAGCGGGGACAGGGCGACCTACGAGCAGTACTTC
>.|TRBV6-5|many|TRBJ2-3
CASSYNQGADTQYF
TGTGCCAGCAGTTACAACCAGGGTGCAGATACGCAGTATTTT
>.|TRBV5-1|many|TRBJ1-1
CASSLGTFSYAFF
TGCGCCAGCAGCCTCGGGACCTTCTCTTATGCTTTCTTT
>.|TRBV7-8|.|TRBJ1-6
CASSLAGREFGSLHF
TGTGCCAGCAGCTTAGCTGGGAGGGAGTTTGGGTCCCTCCACTTT
>.|TRBV2|.|TRBJ1-5
CASSDRRGNQPQHF
TGTGCCAGCAGTGATCGAAGGGGGAATCAGCCCCAGCATTTT
>TRBD2|TRBV9|few|TRBJ2-5
CASSAGRTGLTQYF
TGTGCCAGCAGCGCCGGGAGGACGGGCTTGACCCAGTACTTC
>.|TRBV18|few|TRBJ1-1
CASSLSRRVKNTEAFF
TGTGCCAGCTCCCTTTCACGCAGGGTAAAGAACACTGAAGCTTTCTTT
>.|TRBV10-3|few|TRBJ2-2
CAISPSSRGQYTGELFF
TGTGCCATCAGTCCTAGCTCCCGGGGCCAGTACACCGGGGAGCTGTTTTTT
>TRBD1|TRBV7-3|many|TRBJ2-1
CASSSGTGVNEQFF
TGTGCCAGCAGCTCCGGGACAGGGGTCAATGAGCAGTTCTTC
>TRBD1|TRBV19|once|TRBJ1-2
CASTPTGSKGYTF
TGTGCCAGTACCCCGACAGGGTCCAAAGGCTACACCTTC
>.|TRBV6-1|many|TRBJ1-5
CASSEGLIDNQPQHF
TGTGCCAGCAGTGAAGGTTTGATCGACAATCAGCCCCAGCATTTT
>.|TRBV6-5|few|TRBJ2-3
CASSYVGSTDMQYF
TGTGCCAGCAGTTACGTGGGGAGCACAGATATGCAGTATTTT
>TRBD2|TRBV2|.|TRBJ2-7
CTSSSSSGGAYEQYF
TGTACCAGCAGCTCCTCTAGCGGGGGGGCCTACGAGCAGTACTTC
>.|TRBV6-1|many|TRBJ2-7
CASRLGQQIKSYEQYF
TGTGCCAGCAGGCTCGGACAGCAGATTAAGTCCTACGAGCAGTACTTC
>TRBD1|TRBV20-1|many|TRBJ2-7
CSAGRPGQLYEQYF
TGCAGTGCTGGCCGTCCGGGACAGCTCTACGAGCAGTACTTC
>TRBD2|TRBV11-3|many|TRBJ2-3
CASSLGRSGAAEDTQYF
TGTGCCAGCAGCTTAGGGCGTAGCGGGGCGGCGGAAGATACGCAGTATTTT
>TRBD1|TRBV6-1|many|TRBJ1-6
CASSTGQGGSPLHF
TGTGCCAGCAGTACCGGACAGGGGGGGTCACCCCTCCACTTT
>.|TRBV20-1|many|TRBJ2-5
CSESGPTETQYF
TGCAGTGAATCGGGGCCTACGGAGACCCAGTACTTC
>TRBD1|TRBV29-1|few|TRBJ2-2
CSVYGETGGTGELFF
TGCAGCGTTTACGGAGAAACAGGGGGCACCGGGGAGCTGTTTTTT
>.|TRBV27|few|TRBJ2-5
CASSWGGKRPQYF
TGTGCCAGCAGTTGGGGGGGCAAGAGACCCCAGTACTTC
>.|TRBV4-1|few|TRBJ1-2
CASSQPINRDGYTF
TGCGCCAGCAGCCAACCGATAAACAGGGACGGCTACACCTTC
>.|TRBV7-9|many|TRBJ2-1
CASSFPGVNEQFF
TGTGCCAGCAGCTTTCCGGGGGTGAATGAGCAGTTCTTC
>.|TRBV19|.|TRBJ2-1
CASSIPGRGYEQFF
TGTGCCAGTAGTATCCCCGGCAGGGGCTATGAGCAGTTCTTC
>TRBD1|TRBV14|.|TRBJ2-3
CASSQGGTGDTDTQYF
TGTGCCAGCAGCCAAGGAGGGACAGGGGACACAGATACGCAGTATTTT
>.|TRBV19|.|TRBJ1-5
CASSIGDSNQPQHF
TGTGCCAGTAGTATAGGAGATAGCAATCAGCCCCAGCATTTT
>.|TRBV3-1|.|TRBJ1-5
CASSQDVVNQPQHF
TGTGCCAGCAGCCAAGACGTAGTCAATCAGCCCCAGCATTTT
>.|TRBV3-1|many|TRBJ1-2
CASSQGPGWGYTF
TGTGCCAGCAGCCAAGGACCCGGCTGGGGCTACACCTTC
>.|TRBV3-1|few|TRBJ2-6
CASSQARQFRSGANVLTF
TGTGCCAGCAGCCAAGCTCGGCAGTTCCGCTCTGGGGCCAACGTCCTGACTTTC
>.|TRBV7-9|many|TRBJ1-2
CASSLGSVYGYTF
TGTGCCAGCAGCCTGGGGTCCGTCTATGGCTACACCTTC
>.|TRBV2|many|TRBJ2-2
CARESSPGELFF
TGTGCCAGAGAGAGCAGTCCCGGGGAGCTGTTTTTT
>.|TRBV5-6|few|TRBJ2-7
CASSLLTQESEEQYF
TGTGCCAGCAGCTTGTTAACACAGGAGAGCGAAGAGCAGTACTTC
>.|TRBV20-1|many|TRBJ2-1
CSASNNEQFF
TGCAGTGCGTCTAACAATGAGCAGTTCTTC
>.|TRBV20-1|few|TRBJ2-5
CSASSGQETQYF
TGCAGTGCTAGCTCCGGCCAAGAGACCCAGTACTTC
>.|TRBV6-6|many|TRBJ1-1
CASSYSRAYMNTEAFF
TGTGCCAGCAGTTACTCGCGTGCCTATATGAACACTGAAGCTTTCTTT
>TRBD1|TRBV10-3|few|TRBJ2-2
CAISGQGFSGELFF
TGTGCCATCAGTGGACAGGGGTTCTCCGGGGAGCTGTTTTTT
>TRBD1|TRBV24-1|few|TRBJ2-1
CATSDQLSRGTGDEQFF
TGTGCCACCAGTGATCAACTCTCGCGAGGGACAGGGGACGAGCAGTTCTTC
>.|TRBV6-1|.|TRBJ1-4
CASRTFGEKLFF
TGTGCCAGCAGGACATTCGGTGAAAAACTGTTTTTT
>TRBD1|TRBV28|.|TRBJ2-6
CASRPGQVPSGANVLTF
TGTGCCAGCAGGCCCGGACAGGTCCCCTCTGGGGCCAACGTCCTGACTTTC